Below, 15 T cell receptor beta chains from the same sample are listed, as sequenced in a study of cytomegalovirus exposure and HLA in healthy donors. 13 Jbeta primers and 60 Vbeta primers were used for the PCR. The assay was immunoSEQ multiplex PCR, and TCRdb's table has in-frame clones only and misses some. In the table there are about 160,000 clones, roughly 80% of which are singletons. The sample consisted of PBMCs. All receptors come from a woman aged 25 to 39 in good health and CMV-seropositive.

This clone was seen a single time. The gene calls are TRBV29-1 and TRBJ2-2, with TRBD2 as a possible D gene (5 bases). Trimming shortened V by 7 bases and J by 6 bases, and 6 bases separated the two germline ends. The CDR3 is 10 amino acids. The germline gives CDR1 SQVTM, CDR2 ANQGSEA. Written as DNA, the CDR3 is TGCAGCGCCGGGGCCGGGGAGCTGTTTTTT. It encodes CSAGAGELFF.

Concerning this clone itself: At one boundary the junction diverges from the germline segment, which might be a read error. This chain connects TRBV7-9 to TRBJ1-2; 7 nucleotides agree with TRBD1. CDR3 size: 15 residues. Germline V gene lookup returns CDR1 SEHNR and CDR2 FQNEAQ (reference sequence). CDR3 DNA: TGTTCCAGCAGCCCGGGGGGGGACAGATCCTATGGCTACACCTTC. It translates to CSSSPGGDRSYGYTF.

The chain links TRBV6-1 to TRBJ2-7; 9 bases agree with TRBD1. Germline V gives CDR1 MNHNS, CDR2 SASEGT. This CDR3 is built from 14 residues. With V trimmed by 10 bases and J by 4 bases, 11 bases remained unmatched. The CDR3 coding sequence is TGTGCCACCCTACCGGGACAGGGTTCGTACGAGCAGTACTTC. Encoded protein: CATLPGQGSYEQYF.

The chain has TRBV30 and TRBJ2-7; 7 bases match TRBD1. Germline-derived CDR1 and CDR2 are GTSNPN and SVGIG (reference sequence). V trimming: 5 bases; J trimming: 6 bases; junction bases outside the gene matches: 7. The CDR3 is 12 residues long. The DNA of the CDR3 is TGTGCCTGGGGAAGGGACAGCGGCGAGCAGTACTTC. Its protein is CAWGRDSGEQYF.

This clone was observed a few times. V usage is TRBV2 and J usage is TRBJ1-2, with 7 bases fitting TRBD1. The V segment lost 6 bases and the J segment 6 bases; nucleotides outside the gene matches: 10. The length of the CDR3 is 14 residues. Germline V CDR1 and CDR2: SNHLY, FYNNEI. The CDR3 loop reads CASSAQGTVNGYTF. In nucleotides, the CDR3 is TGTGCCAGCAGCGCCCAGGGGACAGTCAATGGCTACACCTTC.

This clone was detected once. The V gene is TRBV19, the J gene TRBJ1-4, with D possibly being TRBD1 (5 bases). Germline V gives CDR1 LNHDA, CDR2 SQIVND (reference sequence). Trimming took 6 bases from V and 8 from J, leaving 10 bases between them. CDR3 length equals 12 residues. CDR3 region: CASRQGKEKLFF. The CDR3 DNA reads as TGTGCCAGTAGGCAGGGAAAGGAAAAACTGTTTTTT.

The chain joins TRBV14 to TRBJ1-1, with D possibly TRBD1 on 5 matching bases. Germline lookup yields CDR1 SGHDN and CDR2 FVKESK. Trimming stripped 4 bases from V and 7 bases from J, with 13 bases between. The CDR3 has 13 amino acids. This CDR3 is CASSPWTRREAFF. The DNA of the CDR3 is TGTGCCAGCAGCCCCTGGACAAGACGTGAAGCTTTCTTT.

The chain uses TRBV4-3 and TRBJ2-3, with 7 bases matching TRBD1. V trimming: 4 bases; J trimming: 2 bases; junction bases outside the gene matches: 6. There are 15 residues in the CDR3. From germline, CDR1 is LGHNA and CDR2 YSLEER. The CDR3 coding sequence is TGCGCCAGCAGCCTAGAGGGGACAGACACAGATACGCAGTATTTT. Translated, it gives CASSLEGTDTDTQYF.

The chain employs TRBV9 and TRBJ1-1; the D gene is possibly TRBD1 (6 bases). Between the trimmed V and J ends, which lost 2 bases and 11 bases, there was a span of 16 bases. The CDR3 consists of 13 residues. CDR1 SGDLS and CDR2 YYNGEE come from the germline V gene. The chain's CDR3 is CASSVRRGGRAFF. The CDR3 coding sequence is TGTGCCAGCAGCGTCAGGCGCGGGGGCCGGGCTTTCTTT.

V usage is TRBV7-8 and J usage is TRBJ1-4, with D possibly being TRBD1 (5 bases). The V gene's germline CDR1 is SGHVS and CDR2 FQNEAQ. The V end lost 2 bases, the J end lost 7 bases, and 14 bases lay between the germline ends. This CDR3 comprises 15 residues. The CDR3 bases are TGTGCCAGCAGCTTACGTGGGGGGAGTGGTGAAAAACTGTTTTTT. The encoded protein is CASSLRGGSGEKLFF.

The gene calls are TRBV27 and TRBJ2-5, with D perhaps given as TRBD1 or TRBD2 (5 bases each). The DNA matches TRBJ2-7 better at its end, which makes the J call doubtful. CDR1 and CDR2 from the germline V gene are MNHEY and SMNVEV (reference sequence). This CDR3 spans 13 amino acids. CDR3 protein: CASVGGGSYEQYF. In nucleotides, the CDR3 is TGTGCCAGCGTTGGTGGGGGCTCCTACGAGCAGTACTTC.

In this sample, this clone turned up once. This chain connects TRBV10-3 to TRBJ1-3; D may be TRBD1 (6 bases). The CDR3 spans 14 residues. Germline assignment: CDR1 ENHRY and CDR2 SYGVKD. Trimming took off 6 bases at V and 0 bases at J, with 9 bases between the two ends. The CDR3 sequence: CAISGQSSGNTIYF. CDR3 DNA: TGTGCCATCAGCGGACAGAGCTCTGGAAACACCATATATTTT.

The chain joins TRBV15 to TRBJ2-7; possibly TRBD2 for D (5 bases). The V end lost 1 base, the J end lost 6 bases, and 13 bases lay between the germline ends. CDR3 size: 14 residues. The germline V gene has CDR1 LNHNV and CDR2 YYDKDF (reference sequence). CDR3 DNA sequence: TGTGCCACCAGCAGAGCGGGGTGGAGAGGCGAGCAGTACTTC. Residues: CATSRAGWRGEQYF.

The chain is built from TRBV10-3 and TRBJ2-1; 16 positions match TRBD2. Germline V CDR1 and CDR2: ENHRY, SYGVKD. Trimming at V came to 5 bases and at J to 2 bases, leaving 3 bases not matched to a gene. The CDR3 spans 17 residues. Here the CDR3 DNA reads TGTGCCATCAGTATCGGGACTAGCGGGGGGGCCTACAATGAGCAGTTCTTC. This translates into CAISIGTSGGAYNEQFF.

V gene TRBV11-1 combines with J gene TRBJ1-2; D ambiguous. Germline V CDR1 and CDR2: SGHAT, FQDESV (reference sequence). Deletions cut 3 bases from V and 6 bases from J, with 11 bases between. The CDR3 is made up of 13 amino acids. The DNA for the CDR3 is TGTGCCAGCAGCTTCGGGGAGAGTGATGGCTACACCTTC. Translation: CASSFGESDGYTF.